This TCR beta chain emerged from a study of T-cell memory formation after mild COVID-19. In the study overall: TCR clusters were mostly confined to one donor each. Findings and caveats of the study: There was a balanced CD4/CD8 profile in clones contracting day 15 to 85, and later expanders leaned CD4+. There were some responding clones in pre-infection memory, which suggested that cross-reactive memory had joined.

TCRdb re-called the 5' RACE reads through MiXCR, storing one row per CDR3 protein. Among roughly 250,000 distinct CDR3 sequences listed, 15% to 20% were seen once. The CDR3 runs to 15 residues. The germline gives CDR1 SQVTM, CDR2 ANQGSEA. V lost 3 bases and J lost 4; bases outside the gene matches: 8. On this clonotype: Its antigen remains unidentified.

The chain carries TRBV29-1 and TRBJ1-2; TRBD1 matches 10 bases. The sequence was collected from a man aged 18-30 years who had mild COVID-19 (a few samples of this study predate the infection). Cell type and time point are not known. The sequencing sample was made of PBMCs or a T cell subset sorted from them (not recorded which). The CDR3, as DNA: TGCAGCGTTGACCCTCGGGACAGGGGAGCCTATGGCTACACCTTC. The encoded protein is CSVDPRDRGAYGYTF. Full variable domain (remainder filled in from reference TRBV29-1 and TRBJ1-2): SAVISQKPSRDICQRGTSLTIQCQVDSQVTMMFWYRQQPGQSLTLIATANQGSEATYESGFVIDKFPISRPNLTFSTLTVSNMSPEDSSIYLCSVDPRDRGAYGYTFGSGTRLTVV.